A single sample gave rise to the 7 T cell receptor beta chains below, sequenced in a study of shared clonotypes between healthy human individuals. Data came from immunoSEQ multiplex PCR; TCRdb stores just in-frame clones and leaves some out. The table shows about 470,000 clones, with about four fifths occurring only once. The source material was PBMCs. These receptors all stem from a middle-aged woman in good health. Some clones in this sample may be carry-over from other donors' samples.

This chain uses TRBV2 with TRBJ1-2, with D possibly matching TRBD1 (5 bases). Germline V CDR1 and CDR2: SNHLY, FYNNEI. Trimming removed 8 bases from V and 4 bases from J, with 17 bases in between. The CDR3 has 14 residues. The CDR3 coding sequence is TGTGCCAGCTCCCCCCGGGACGGCCTCTATGGCTACACCTTC. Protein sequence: CASSPRDGLYGYTF.

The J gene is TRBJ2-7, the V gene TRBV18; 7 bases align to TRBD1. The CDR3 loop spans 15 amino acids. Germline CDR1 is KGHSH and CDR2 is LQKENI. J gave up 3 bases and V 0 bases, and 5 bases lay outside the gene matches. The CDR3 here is CASSPPDRIRYEQYF. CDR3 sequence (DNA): TGTGCCAGCTCACCACCGGACAGGATCCGCTACGAGCAGTACTTC.

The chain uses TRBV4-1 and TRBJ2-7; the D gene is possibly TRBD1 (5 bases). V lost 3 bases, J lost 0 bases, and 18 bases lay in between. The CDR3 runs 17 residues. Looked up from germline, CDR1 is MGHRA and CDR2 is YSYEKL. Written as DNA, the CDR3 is TGCGCCAGCAGCCAGATACACGGACACCGGAGCTCCTACGAGCAGTACTTC. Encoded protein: CASSQIHGHRSSYEQYF.

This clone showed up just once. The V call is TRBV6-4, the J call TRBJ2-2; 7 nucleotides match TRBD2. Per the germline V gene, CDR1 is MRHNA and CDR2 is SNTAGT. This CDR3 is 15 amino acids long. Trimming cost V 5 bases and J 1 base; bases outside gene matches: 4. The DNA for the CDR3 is TGTGCCAGCAGTATTACTAGCGAGAACACCGGGGAGCTGTTTTTT. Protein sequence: CASSITSENTGELFF.

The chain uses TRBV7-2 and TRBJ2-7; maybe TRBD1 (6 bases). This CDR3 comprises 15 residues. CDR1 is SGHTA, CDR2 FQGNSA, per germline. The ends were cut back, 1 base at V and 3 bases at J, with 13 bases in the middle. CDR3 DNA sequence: TGTGCCAGCAGCTTAGGGTGGACAGAAAACTACGAGCAGTACTTC. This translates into CASSLGWTENYEQYF.

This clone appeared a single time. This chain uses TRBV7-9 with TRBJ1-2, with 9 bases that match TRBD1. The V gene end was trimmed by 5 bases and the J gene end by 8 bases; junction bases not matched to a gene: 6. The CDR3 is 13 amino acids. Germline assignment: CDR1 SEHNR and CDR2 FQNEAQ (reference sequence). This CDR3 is CASSPDRGRGYTF. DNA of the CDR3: TGTGCCAGCAGCCCAGACAGGGGGAGAGGCTACACCTTC.

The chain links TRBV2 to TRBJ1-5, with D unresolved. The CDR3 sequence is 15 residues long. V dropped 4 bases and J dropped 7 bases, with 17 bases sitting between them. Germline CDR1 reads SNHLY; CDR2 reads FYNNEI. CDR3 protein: CASSGRRALGQPQHF. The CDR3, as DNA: TGTGCCAGCAGTGGGCGAAGGGCTTTAGGCCAGCCCCAGCATTTT.